Presented here are 2 T cell receptor beta chains from one specimen sequenced in a study of beta chain features in type 1 diabetes. What was sequenced were expressed TCRB transcripts, since all of the isolated RNA had been reverse transcribed. Measured with immunoSEQ multiplex PCR; TCRdb has only the in-frame clones, and not every one. The sample holds a few hundred thousand clones, about a sixth seen once. Study-level results: All four CD4+ subsets from Type 1 diabetes patients carried moderately but significantly shorter TCRB CDR3s.

For these receptors, no antigen is known. Sequencing used naive CD4+ T cells from blood. These receptors were collected from a young man with type 1 diabetes.

This clone appeared a few times. CDR3 DNA sequence: TGCAGTGCTAGGTTGACCGCTGAAGCTTTCTTT. Protein product: CSARLTAEAFF. The chain combines TRBV20-1 with TRBJ1-1; D not resolved. V shed 3 bases and J shed 6 bases, with 8 bases lying between them. In germline, CDR1 is DFQATT, CDR2 SNEGSKA (reference sequence). This CDR3 is built from 11 residues.

The chain recombines TRBV7-2 with TRBJ2-3; 9 bases map to TRBD2. Germline lookup yields CDR1 SGHTA and CDR2 FQGNSA. Germline trimming cut 2 bases from V and 4 bases from J; bases unmatched to any gene: 7. The CDR3 runs 16 residues. The CDR3 DNA sequence: TGTGCCAGCAGCTTATTCGGGACTAGCTTAGCAGATACGCAGTATTTT. Protein: CASSLFGTSLADTQYF.